This T cell receptor beta chain was found in a study of T cells in localized non-small cell lung cancer. Concerning this clone: What it recognizes is unknown.

General study results and limits: Density of T cells in blood, when higher, went with longer overall survival. Because only a single region of the tumor was sequenced, heterogeneity remains possible.

Sequencing was performed with immunoSEQ multiplex PCR; in TCRdb, only in-frame clones are kept and a portion is missing. The sample carries approximately 88,000 clones, approximately 91% recorded once. The clonotype was recovered from a woman aged 35 to 70 with stage II squamous cell lung carcinoma. The sequencing here drew on PBMCs, taken before any cancer treatment.

The CDR3 nucleotides read TGTGCCAGCAGTCCCGAGACAGGAACTAATGAAAAACTGTTTTTT. Its protein is CASSPETGTNEKLFF. The rearrangement joins TRBV28 to TRBJ1-4; TRBD1 might be the D (6 bases). This CDR3 has 15 residues. Deletions cut 5 bases from V and 1 base from J, with 11 bases between. CDR1 MDHEN and CDR2 SYDVKM come from the germline V gene.